This TCR beta chain was profiled in a study of Graves' ophthalmopathy and Graves' hyperthyroidism. Study results and caveats: Appearing in blood as well were most expanded thyroid clonotypes above 0.001 frequency.

Germline assignment: CDR1 SGHVS and CDR2 FNYEAQ. This CDR3 is built from 16 residues. With regard to this clonotype: Its antigen is unknown. Germline and junction disagree at one end, which may indicate a read error.

Amplified TCR beta CDR3 regions were obtained using RNA transcripts as template. The first round was an RT-PCR with HTBI primers, and the second round was a multiplex PCR. Via MiXCR, TCRdb re-called the multiplex PCR reads, giving one row per CDR3 protein. The sample gives roughly 700,000 distinct CDR3 sequences, roughly two fifths of which show up once; 44% is in the top ten. Ophthalmopathy was moderately-to-severely active, CAS at least 3, NOSPECS at least 4, lasting under 3 months. Lactation, pregnancy, uncontrolled infections and other autoimmune diseases were all grounds for excluding patients.

This sequence was found in an adult man with Graves' ophthalmopathy. What was sequenced was peripheral blood. This rearrangement joins TRBV7-6 to TRBJ2-7; D perhaps matches TRBD2 (6 bases). CDR3 sequence: CAGSAAVEGDPYEQYF. CDR3 coding DNA: TGTGCCGGCAGCGCCGCGGTGGAGGGCGATCCCTACGAGCAGTACTTC.